The 17 T cell receptor beta chains below all came from one sample that was sequenced in a study of OX40 agonist ivuxolimab in advanced cancers. Assay used: immunoSEQ multiplex PCR; TCRdb lists only in-frame clones, some missing. The top ten clones hold approximately 0.32% of a sample with around 150,000 clones, 90% to 95% of them seen once. Sequencing was performed on CD4+ or CD8+ T cells sorted from blood, taken in a trial of the OX40 agonist ivuxolimab. The origin of the receptors is an adult with an advanced solid tumor such as melanoma, head and neck, liver or kidney cancer.

This sequence joins TRBV5-4 and TRBJ2-3; the D gene is possibly TRBD2 (6 bases). The CDR3 length is 16 residues. V lost 1 base to trimming and J lost 0 bases, with 12 bases between them. CDR1 is SGHNT, CDR2 YYREEE, per germline (reference sequence). This CDR3 reads CASSLLWGESTDTQYF. CDR3 sequence (DNA): TGTGCCAGCAGCTTGCTCTGGGGGGAAAGCACAGATACGCAGTATTTT.

The rearrangement uses TRBV18 and TRBJ1-2; 12 nucleotides line up with TRBD1. The CDR3 contains 19 residues. Germline V lookup: CDR1 KGHSH, CDR2 LQKENI. Trimming took 8 bases from V and 7 from J; bases not matched to a gene: 23. CDR3 sequence (DNA): TGTGCCAGCCGTCCTACATCCAACCGGGACAGGGGGCGATCCGCTGGCTACACCTTC. As protein: CASRPTSNRDRGRSAGYTF.

The rearrangement links TRBV5-1 to TRBJ1-4, with TRBD1 matching 9 bases. The V and J ends lost 3 bases and 6 bases, in that order; junction bases with no gene match: 6. This CDR3 is built from 15 residues. Germline V CDR1 and CDR2: SGHRS, YFSETQ. DNA of the CDR3: TGCGCCAGCAGCTCTTACAGGGGGCGCGATGAAAAACTGTTTTTT. It translates to CASSSYRGRDEKLFF.

The rearrangement joins TRBV10-3 to TRBJ1-1; D may be TRBD1 (5 bases). The CDR3 is 14 amino acids. Deletions cut 2 bases from V and 3 bases from J, with 10 bases between. CDR1 and CDR2 from the germline V gene are ENHRY and SYGVKD. The CDR3 bases are TGTGCCATCAGTGAGGAAATGGGGGACACTGAAGCTTTCTTT. This encodes CAISEEMGDTEAFF.

The rearrangement links TRBV5-4 to TRBJ2-5; D may match TRBD1 or TRBD2 (5 bases each). Trimming pared 5 bases from V and 2 bases from J, leaving 16 bases between. The CDR3 is made up of 15 amino acids. Germline assignment: CDR1 SGHNT and CDR2 YYREEE (reference sequence). Here the CDR3 reads CASRLAGAGQETQYF. DNA for the CDR3: TGTGCCAGCAGGCTGGCCGGGGCCGGACAAGAGACCCAGTACTTC.

The chain couples TRBV14 to TRBJ1-1; D is ambiguous. Trimming shortened V by 4 bases and J by 7 bases, and 13 bases separated the two germline ends. Per germline, CDR1 SGHDN and CDR2 FVKESK. The CDR3 is 13 amino acids. This CDR3 is CASSLTRFGEAFF. Written as DNA, the CDR3 is TGTGCCAGCAGCCTCACAAGGTTCGGTGAAGCTTTCTTT. The full variable domain, rest sourced from reference TRBV14 and TRBJ1-1, is EAGVTQFPSHSVIEKGQTVTLRCDPISGHDNLYWYRRVMGKEIKFLLHFVKESKQDESGMPNNRFLAERTGGTYSTLKVQPAELEDSGVYFCASSLTRFGEAFFGQGTRLTVV.

The chain uses TRBV7-8 and TRBJ1-2; 12 nucleotides align to TRBD1. CDR1 is SGHVS and CDR2 is FQNEAQ in the germline V gene. This CDR3 comprises 14 residues. The ends lost 3 bases at V and 6 bases at J; junction bases unmatched: 2. CDR3 sequence reads: CASSFGTGGNGYTF. The CDR3 nucleotides read TGTGCCAGCAGCTTTGGGACAGGGGGCAATGGCTACACCTTC.

The chain couples TRBV7-2 to TRBJ1-5; unclear D gene. CDR1 is SGHTA, CDR2 FQGNSA, per germline. This CDR3 is built from 13 residues. Between the trimmed V and J ends, which lost 1 base and 2 bases, there was a span of 3 bases. The CDR3 bases are TGTGCCAGCAGCTTAGACCGCAATCAGCCCCAGCATTTT. This codes for CASSLDRNQPQHF.

The chain carries TRBV6-5 and TRBJ1-1; TRBD1 might be the D (5 bases). V was trimmed by 5 bases and J by 9 bases, leaving 16 bases between them. Per germline, CDR1 MNHEY and CDR2 SVGAGI. The CDR3 has 13 residues. CDR3 sequence reads: CASSVGAHSQAFF. CDR3 coding DNA: TGTGCCAGCAGTGTAGGGGCCCACAGCCAAGCTTTCTTT.

The rearrangement joins TRBV6-5 to TRBJ2-7; 7 bases agree with TRBD1. V was pared by 2 bases and J by 3 bases, with 4 bases of the junction left unmatched. Germline-derived CDR1 and CDR2 are MNHEY and SVGAGI. This CDR3 has 14 amino acids. The CDR3 sequence: CASSYGPGGYEQYF. The CDR3, as DNA: TGTGCCAGCAGTTACGGTCCAGGGGGCTACGAGCAGTACTTC.

The V call is TRBV6-5, the J call TRBJ2-1; 9 bases match TRBD1. Per the germline V gene, CDR1 is MNHEY and CDR2 is SVGAGI. This CDR3 contains 15 residues. The junction had 6 bases not matched to a gene; V was cut back by 5 bases and J by 4 bases. CDR3 region: CASSLGTGWYNEQFF. CDR3 nucleotide sequence: TGTGCCAGCAGTCTAGGGACAGGGTGGTACAATGAGCAGTTCTTC.

The J gene is TRBJ2-7, the V gene TRBV4-3, with TRBD2 matching over 7 bases. Losses at the gene ends were 4 bases for V and 4 bases for J; bases not matched to a gene: 4. There are 13 residues in the CDR3. CDR1 is LGHNA and CDR2 is YSLEER in the germline V gene. Here the CDR3 DNA reads TGCGCCAGCAGCCCCCGGGGAGGGTACGAGCAGTACTTC. Its translation: CASSPRGGYEQYF.

V and J are TRBV5-1 and TRBJ2-1; 9 nucleotides line up with TRBD2. Trimming removed 0 bases from V and 5 bases from J; junction bases left unmatched: 3. Germline V gene data show CDR1 as SGHRS and CDR2 as YFSETQ. This CDR3 is built from 15 residues. Written as DNA, the CDR3 is TGCGCCAGCAGCTTGGGGCTAGCGGGGAACAATGAGCAGTTCTTC. Its translation: CASSLGLAGNNEQFF.

The chain joins TRBV6-4 to TRBJ2-2; D may be TRBD2 (7 bases). Germline loops: CDR1 MRHNA, CDR2 SNTAGT. Trimming removed 2 bases at V and 2 bases at J, with 21 bases between. The CDR3 runs to 19 residues. In DNA, the CDR3 is TGTGCCAGCAGTGACCCGACGTTCGGGGGGCTGTGTAACACCGGGGAGCTGTTTTTT. It specifies CASSDPTFGGLCNTGELFF.

CDR3 nucleotide sequence: TGCGCCAGCAGCCAGGGACAGGGGATACCCACAGATACGCAGTATTTT. This encodes CASSQGQGIPTDTQYF. The rearrangement joins TRBV4-3 to TRBJ2-3; TRBD1 matches 10 bases. The CDR3 is 16 residues long. Germline V gives CDR1 LGHNA, CDR2 YSLEER. The V segment lost 3 bases and the J segment 2 bases; nucleotides outside the gene matches: 5.

Here the CDR3 DNA reads TGTGCCAGCAGGGGAGGACAGGGCCCACCTGTAAACACCGGGGAGCTGTTTTTT. Protein: CASRGGQGPPVNTGELFF. J is TRBJ2-2 and V is TRBV2; 8 nucleotides match TRBD1. V was pared by 6 bases and J by 2 bases, with 14 bases of the junction left unmatched. This CDR3 contains 18 residues. The germline CDR1 and CDR2 sequences are SNHLY and FYNNEI.

The chain has TRBV7-2 and TRBJ2-3; 13 nucleotides line up with TRBD2. In germline, CDR1 is SGHTA, CDR2 FQGNSA. V shed 4 bases and J 1 base; nucleotides not matched to a gene: 2. The CDR3 loop spans 16 amino acids. The CDR3 reads CASSWTSGGRTDTQYF. The CDR3 bases are TGTGCCAGCAGCTGGACTAGCGGGGGCCGCACAGATACGCAGTATTTT.